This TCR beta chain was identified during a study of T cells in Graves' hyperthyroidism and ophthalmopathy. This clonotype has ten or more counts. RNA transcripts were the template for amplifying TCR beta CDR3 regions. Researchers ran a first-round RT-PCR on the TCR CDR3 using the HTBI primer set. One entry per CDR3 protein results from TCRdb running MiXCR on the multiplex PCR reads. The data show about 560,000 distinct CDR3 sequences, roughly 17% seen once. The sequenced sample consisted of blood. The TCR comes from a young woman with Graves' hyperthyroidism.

CDR3 region: CASGRGQGPEAFF. The DNA for the CDR3 is TGTGCCAGCGGCAGAGGACAGGGTCCTGAAGCTTTCTTT. This chain uses TRBV12-3 or TRBV12-4 with TRBJ1-1; TRBD1 agrees at 8 bases. After removal of 8 bases from V and 6 bases from J, the junction contained 8 bases not matched to a gene. This CDR3 has 13 amino acids.